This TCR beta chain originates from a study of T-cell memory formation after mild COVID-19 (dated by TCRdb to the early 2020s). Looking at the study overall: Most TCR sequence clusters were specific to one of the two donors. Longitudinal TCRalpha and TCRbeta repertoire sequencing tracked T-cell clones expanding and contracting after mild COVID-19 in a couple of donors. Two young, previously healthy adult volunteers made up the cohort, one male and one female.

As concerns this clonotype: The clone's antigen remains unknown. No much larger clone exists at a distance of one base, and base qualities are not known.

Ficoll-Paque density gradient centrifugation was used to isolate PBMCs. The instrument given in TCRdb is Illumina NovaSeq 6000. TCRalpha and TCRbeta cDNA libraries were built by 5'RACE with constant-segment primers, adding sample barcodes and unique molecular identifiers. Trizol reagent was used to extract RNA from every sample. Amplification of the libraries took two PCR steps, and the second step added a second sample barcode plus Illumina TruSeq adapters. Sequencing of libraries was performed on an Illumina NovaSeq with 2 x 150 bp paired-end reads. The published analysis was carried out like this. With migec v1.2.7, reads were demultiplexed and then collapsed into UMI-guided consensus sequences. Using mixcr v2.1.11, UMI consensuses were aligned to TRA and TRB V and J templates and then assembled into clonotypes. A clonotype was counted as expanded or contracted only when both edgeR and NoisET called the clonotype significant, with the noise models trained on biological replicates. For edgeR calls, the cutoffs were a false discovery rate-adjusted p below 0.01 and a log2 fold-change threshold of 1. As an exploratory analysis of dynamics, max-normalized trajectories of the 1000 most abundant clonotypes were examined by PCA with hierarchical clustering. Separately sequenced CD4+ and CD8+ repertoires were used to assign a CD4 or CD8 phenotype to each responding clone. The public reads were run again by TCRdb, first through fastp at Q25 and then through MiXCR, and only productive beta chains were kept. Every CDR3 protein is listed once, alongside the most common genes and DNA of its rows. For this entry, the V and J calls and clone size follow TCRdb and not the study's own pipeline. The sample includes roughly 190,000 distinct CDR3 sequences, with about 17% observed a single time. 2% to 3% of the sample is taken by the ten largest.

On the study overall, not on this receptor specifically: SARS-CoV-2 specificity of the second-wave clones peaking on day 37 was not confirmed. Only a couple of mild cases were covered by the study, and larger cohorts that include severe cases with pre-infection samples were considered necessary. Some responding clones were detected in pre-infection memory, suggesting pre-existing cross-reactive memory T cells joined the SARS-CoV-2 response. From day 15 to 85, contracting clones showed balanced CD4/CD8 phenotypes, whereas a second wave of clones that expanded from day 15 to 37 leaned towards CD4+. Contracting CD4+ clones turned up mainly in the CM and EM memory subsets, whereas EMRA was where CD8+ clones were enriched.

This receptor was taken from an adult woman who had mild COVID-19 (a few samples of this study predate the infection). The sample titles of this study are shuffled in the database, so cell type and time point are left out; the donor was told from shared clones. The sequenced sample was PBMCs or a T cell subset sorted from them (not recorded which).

CDR3 region: CASSVSDRGGYTF. The base sequence is TGTGCCAGCAGCGTAAGCGACAGGGGCGGCTACACCTTC. The chain links TRBV9 with TRBJ1-2; 8 of the junction bases match TRBD1. The CDR3 spans 13 residues, from the cysteine through the phenylalanine. Just CDR3 DNA is preserved here, 39 bases in frame from base 1. Sequences SGDLS (CDR1) and YYNGEE (CDR2) are obtained from the germline V gene. The germline V and J ends show losses of 1 base and 8 bases respectively, and no gene match explains 4 bases of the junction.